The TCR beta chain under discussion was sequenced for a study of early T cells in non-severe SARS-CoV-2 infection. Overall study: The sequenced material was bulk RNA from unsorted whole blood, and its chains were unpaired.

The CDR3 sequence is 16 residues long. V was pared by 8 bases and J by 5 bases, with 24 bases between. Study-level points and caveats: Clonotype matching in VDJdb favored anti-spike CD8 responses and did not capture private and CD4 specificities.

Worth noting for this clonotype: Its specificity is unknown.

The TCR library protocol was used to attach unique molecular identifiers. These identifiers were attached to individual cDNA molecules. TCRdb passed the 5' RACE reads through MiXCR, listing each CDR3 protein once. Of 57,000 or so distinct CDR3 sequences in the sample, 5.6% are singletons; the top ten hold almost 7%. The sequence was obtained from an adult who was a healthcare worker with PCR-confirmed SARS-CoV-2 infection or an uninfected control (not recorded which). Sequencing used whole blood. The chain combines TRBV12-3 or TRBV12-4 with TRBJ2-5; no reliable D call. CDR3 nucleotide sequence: TGTGCCAGCTCCCTCAAGTCGGGCCACGGTAGTGAGACCCAGTACTTC. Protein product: CASSLKSGHGSETQYF.